Following are 14 T cell receptor beta chains from one sample sequenced in a study of T cells after yellow fever vaccination. One entry per CDR3 protein results from TCRdb running MiXCR on the 5' RACE reads. Of roughly 300,000 distinct CDR3 sequences listed, 8% to 9.5% were seen once; the top ten hold approximately 15%. Sequenced here: PBMCs, sampled around 45 days after the first yellow fever vaccination. These receptors originate from a man younger than 35 who received the YFV17D yellow fever vaccine.

The genes are TRBV4-2 and TRBJ1-5; D ambiguous. Looked up from germline, CDR1 is LGHNA and CDR2 is YNFKEQ. The CDR3 runs to 15 residues. V lost 0 bases and J 5 bases, leaving 11 bases between the germline ends. The CDR3 DNA sequence: TGTGCCAGCAGCCAAGACGGCGTAGGAGATCAGCCCCAGCATTTT. Protein sequence: CASSQDGVGDQPQHF.

This clonotype came up a few times. The chain has TRBV29-1 and TRBJ2-2; D unresolved. V lost 5 bases, J lost 4 bases, and 5 bases lay in between. CDR1 SQVTM and CDR2 ANQGSEA come from the germline V gene. The CDR3 has 11 residues. The CDR3 spells CSVQTTGELFF. The DNA of the CDR3 is TGCAGCGTTCAAACCACCGGGGAGCTGTTTTTT.

This clonotype was observed a few times. The V and J genes are TRBV18 and TRBJ1-2; D possibly corresponds to TRBD1 (5 bases). V was trimmed by 0 bases and J by 4 bases, leaving 21 bases between them. The CDR3 is 18 residues long. The germline CDR1 and CDR2 sequences are KGHSH and LQKENI. The CDR3 here is CASSPPSGHPPGGYGYTF. The CDR3 region has the DNA TGTGCCAGCTCACCACCGTCCGGACATCCGCCCGGAGGCTATGGCTACACCTTC. Full variable domain (outside the CDR3, taken from reference TRBV18 and TRBJ1-2): NAGVMQNPRHLVRRRGQEARLRCSPMKGHSHVYWYRQLPEEGLKFMVYLQKENIIDESGMPKERFSAEFPKEGPSILRIQQVVRGDSAAYFCASSPPSGHPPGGYGYTFGSGTRLTVV.

There are a few counts of this clonotype. The gene calls are TRBV20-1 and TRBJ1-2, with 8 bases aligning to TRBD1. Germline CDR1 is DFQATT and CDR2 is SNEGSKA (reference sequence). The CDR3 consists of 13 residues. CDR3 region: CRSFETGDRSYTF. The CDR3 region has the DNA TGCAGATCCTTCGAGACAGGGGACAGAAGCTACACCTTC.

The rearrangement joins TRBV30 to TRBJ1-1; a weak D match, TRBD1 (6 bases). Germline-derived CDR1 and CDR2 are GTSNPN and SVGIG (reference sequence). The CDR3 has 14 residues. Trimming took off 4 bases at V and 0 bases at J, with 12 bases between the two ends. The CDR3 sequence: CAWTAQGMNTEAFF. DNA for the CDR3: TGTGCCTGGACCGCACAGGGAATGAACACTGAAGCTTTCTTT.

This clonotype has only one observation. The chain carries TRBV18 and TRBJ2-3; the D gene is possibly TRBD2 (7 bases). This CDR3 comprises 15 residues. The germline V gene has CDR1 KGHSH and CDR2 LQKENI. Trimming left V 4 bases short and J 6 bases short, with 17 bases between. The CDR3 DNA is TGTGCCAGCTCACGTGCGGGGGCCGAGCCGGATACGCAGTATTTT. Residues: CASSRAGAEPDTQYF. Full variable domain (rest looked up from reference TRBV18 and TRBJ2-3): NAGVMQNPRHLVRRRGQEARLRCSPMKGHSHVYWYRQLPEEGLKFMVYLQKENIIDESGMPKERFSAEFPKEGPSILRIQQVVRGDSAAYFCASSRAGAEPDTQYFGPGTRLTVL.

The chain employs TRBV7-2 and TRBJ2-7, with 7 bases fitting TRBD2. This CDR3 is built from 15 residues. V lost 1 base, J lost 2 bases, and 5 bases stayed unmatched. The germline gives CDR1 SGHTA, CDR2 FQGNSA. In DNA form, the CDR3 reads TGTGCCAGCAGCTTAGTAGCGGGCGATCCCTACGAGCAGTACTTC. This codes for CASSLVAGDPYEQYF.

This clonotype was observed a few times. V and J are TRBV7-3 and TRBJ2-7; 8 positions agree with TRBD1. CDR1 is SGHTA, CDR2 FQGTGA, per germline. This CDR3 comprises 14 residues. J lost 5 bases, V lost 6 bases, and 9 bases had no gene match. The CDR3 region has the DNA TGTGCCAGCAGTTACGGACAGGGTCACCACGAGCAGTACGTC. It specifies CASSYGQGHHEQYV.

The gene calls are TRBV4-3 and TRBJ1-1, with no clear D. This CDR3 is 14 amino acids long. V lost 0 bases and J 6 bases, leaving 11 bases between the germline ends. Germline CDR1 and CDR2: LGHNA and YSLEER. CDR3 amino acids: CASSQDSWPSEAFF. DNA for the CDR3: TGCGCCAGCAGCCAAGATTCATGGCCGTCTGAAGCTTTCTTT.

This clonotype has only a few counts. The chain links TRBV18 to TRBJ2-7; TRBD1 matches at 10 bases. CDR1 KGHSH and CDR2 LQKENI come from the germline V gene. This CDR3 is built from 15 residues. V gave up 3 bases and J gave up 3 bases; unmatched junction bases: 5. CDR3 sequence: CASSPPGQGLYEQYF. The CDR3 DNA follows: TGTGCCAGCTCACCCCCGGGACAGGGGCTCTACGAGCAGTACTTC. Looking up the rest from reference TRBV18 and TRBJ2-7 gives the full variable domain: NAGVMQNPRHLVRRRGQEARLRCSPMKGHSHVYWYRQLPEEGLKFMVYLQKENIIDESGMPKERFSAEFPKEGPSILRIQQVVRGDSAAYFCASSPPGQGLYEQYFGPGTRLTVT.

The chain carries TRBV5-1 and TRBJ1-6; the D is unclear. The CDR3 runs to 17 residues. V was trimmed by 3 bases and J by 7 bases, leaving 20 bases between them. CDR1 is SGHRS, CDR2 YFSETQ, per germline. CDR3 region: CASSYTTRTGVNSPLHF. The CDR3 nucleotides read TGCGCCAGCAGCTATACTACTCGGACGGGAGTAAATTCACCCCTCCACTTT.

This clonotype showed up many times. The chain combines TRBV12-3 or TRBV12-4 with TRBJ2-5; TRBD1 matches at 9 bases. The CDR3 contains 14 residues. With 6 bases clipped from V and 4 bases from J, the junction kept 6 bases outside the gene matches. This CDR3 reads CASRSDRGVETQYF. In nucleotides, the CDR3 is TGTGCCAGCAGGTCTGACAGGGGGGTAGAGACCCAGTACTTC.

V usage is TRBV20-1 and J usage is TRBJ2-1, with D possibly matching TRBD2 (7 bases). The CDR3 is 16 residues long. V lost 5 bases, J lost 9 bases, and 26 bases lay in between. Germline V gene lookup returns CDR1 DFQATT and CDR2 SNEGSKA (reference sequence). The CDR3 DNA sequence: TGCAGTGCTGACCCCCTGGGGGGGGCTTTGGTGGGTGAGCAGTTCTTC. This codes for CSADPLGGALVGEQFF.

This clonotype has just a few counts. The V gene is TRBV5-4, the J gene TRBJ2-4; D perhaps matches TRBD2 (6 bases). The V end lost 0 bases, the J end lost 6 bases, and 16 bases lay between the germline ends. Germline-derived CDR1 and CDR2 are SGHNT and YYREEE (reference sequence). This CDR3 spans 16 amino acids. CDR3 amino acids: CASSLELTVGGNIQYF. In DNA form, the CDR3 reads TGTGCCAGCAGCTTGGAGTTGACAGTCGGGGGAAACATTCAGTACTTC.